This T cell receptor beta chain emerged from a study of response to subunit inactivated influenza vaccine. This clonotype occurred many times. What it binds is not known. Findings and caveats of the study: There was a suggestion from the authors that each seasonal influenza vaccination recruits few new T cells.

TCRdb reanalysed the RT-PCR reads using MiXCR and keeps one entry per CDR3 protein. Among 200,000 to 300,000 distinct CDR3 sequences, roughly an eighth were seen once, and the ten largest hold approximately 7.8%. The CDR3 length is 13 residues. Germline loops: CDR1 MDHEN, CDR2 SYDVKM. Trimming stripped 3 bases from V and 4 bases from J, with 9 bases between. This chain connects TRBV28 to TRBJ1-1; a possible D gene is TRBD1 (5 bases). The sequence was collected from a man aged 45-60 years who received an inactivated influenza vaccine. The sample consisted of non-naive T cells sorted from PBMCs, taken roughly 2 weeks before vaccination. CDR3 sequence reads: CASSLLGGTEAFF. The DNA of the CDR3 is TGTGCCAGCAGTTTGTTGGGGGGCACTGAAGCTTTCTTT.